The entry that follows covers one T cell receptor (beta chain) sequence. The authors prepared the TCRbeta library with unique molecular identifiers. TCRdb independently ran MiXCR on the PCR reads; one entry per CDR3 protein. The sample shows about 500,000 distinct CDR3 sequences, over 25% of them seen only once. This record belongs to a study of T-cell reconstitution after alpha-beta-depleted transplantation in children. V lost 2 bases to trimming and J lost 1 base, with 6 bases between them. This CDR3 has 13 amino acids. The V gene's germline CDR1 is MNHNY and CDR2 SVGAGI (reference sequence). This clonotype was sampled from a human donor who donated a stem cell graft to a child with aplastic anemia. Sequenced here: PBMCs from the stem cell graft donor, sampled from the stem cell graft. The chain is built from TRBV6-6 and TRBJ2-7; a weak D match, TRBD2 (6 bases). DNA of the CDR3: TGTGCCAGCAGTTACGGACTATCCTACGAGCAGTACTTC. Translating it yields CASSYGLSYEQYF.